The 31 T cell receptor beta chains below all came from one sample that was sequenced in a study of T cells in Graves' hyperthyroidism and ophthalmopathy. Template material for amplifying TCR beta CDR3 regions consisted of RNA transcripts. First-round RT-PCR with HTBI primers amplified the TCR CDR3 region. In TCRdb, the multiplex PCR reads were re-called with MiXCR into one record per CDR3 protein. Of about 270,000 distinct CDR3 sequences listed, 20% to 25% are singletons. The sample consisted of blood. Receptor source: a young man with Graves' ophthalmopathy.

This clonotype showed up just a few times. The rearrangement uses TRBV16 and TRBJ2-1, with D hard to call. V lost 2 bases and J lost 7, with 6 bases in between. The CDR3 extends over 12 amino acids. Germline V gene sequence: CDR1 KGHSY, CDR2 FQNENV. The CDR3 nucleotides are TGTGCCAGCAGCCAAAACCGGAATGAGCAGTTCTTC. Translation gives CASSQNRNEQFF.

This clonotype showed up just a few times. The V gene is TRBV2, the J gene TRBJ2-7; unclear D gene. The CDR3 is 12 amino acids. Germline assignment: CDR1 SNHLY and CDR2 FYNNEI. The V gene lost 4 bases and the J gene lost 3 bases, with 7 bases spanning the gap. CDR3 sequence reads: CASSGSLYEQYF. The CDR3 coding sequence is TGTGCCAGCAGTGGGAGCCTCTACGAGCAGTACTTC.

This chain joins TRBV30 and TRBJ2-7; D possibly corresponds to TRBD1 (5 bases). CDR3 length equals 14 residues. The V end was cut by 0 bases, the J end by 2 bases, with 11 bases between. CDR1 and CDR2 from the germline V gene are GTSNPN and SVGIG (reference sequence). The CDR3 DNA is TGTGCCTGGAGTGTAAAGGCAGGGACCTACGAGCAGTACTTC. Protein product: CAWSVKAGTYEQYF.

This clonotype was counted ten times or more. The chain has TRBV12-3 or TRBV12-4 and TRBJ1-2, with D maybe TRBD1 (5 bases). This CDR3 comprises 14 residues. V was shortened by 5 bases and J by 0 bases, with 10 bases between the two germline ends. CDR3 sequence reads: CASSAQGANYGYTF. DNA of the CDR3: TGTGCCAGCAGTGCTCAGGGAGCTAACTATGGCTACACCTTC.

The chain recombines TRBV19 with TRBJ2-3; 7 nucleotides agree with TRBD2. Trimming cost V 5 bases and J 3 bases; bases outside gene matches: 8. CDR3 size: 15 residues. Germline loops: CDR1 LNHDA, CDR2 SQIVND (reference sequence). The CDR3 DNA reads as TGTGCCAGTAGTCCCGAGCGGGATAGGACAGATACGCAGTATTTT. Translating it yields CASSPERDRTDTQYF.

This clonotype was seen only a few times. The chain links TRBV5-6 to TRBJ2-6; 11 bases are a match to TRBD1. The length of the CDR3 is 18 residues. CDR1 is SGHDT, CDR2 YYEEEE, per germline. Unmatched junction bases numbered 8, after V lost 4 bases and J lost 2 bases. The CDR3: CASSPGQGATTGANVLTF. Here the CDR3 DNA reads TGTGCCAGCAGCCCAGGACAGGGGGCAACTACTGGGGCCAACGTCCTGACTTTC.

In the case of this clonotype: A read error may explain this, as a much larger clone is one base away. The CDR3 sequence is CASSPGGAKAEAFF. CDR3 DNA sequence: TGTGCCAGCTCACCCGGCGGAGCGAAGGCTGAAGCTTTCTTT. V is TRBV18 and J is TRBJ1-1, with D unclear. The ends were cut back, 3 bases at V and 6 bases at J, with 14 bases in the middle. CDR1 KGHSH and CDR2 LQKENI come from the germline V gene. The CDR3 length is 14 residues.

Notes on this clonotype: This clone may be a read error of a much larger clone one base away. Given the absence of the conserved phenylalanine or tryptophan at the CDR3 end, a read error is likely. This chain uses TRBV7-9 with TRBJ2-1; D ambiguous. The CDR3 extends over 15 amino acids. The germline CDR1 and CDR2 sequences are SEHNR and FQNEAQ (reference sequence). V was shortened by 4 bases and J by 0 bases, with 10 bases between the two germline ends. In nucleotides, the CDR3 is TGTGCCAGCAGCTCGACTCCTAGCTCCTACAATGAGCAGTTCCTC. This codes for CASSSTPSSYNEQFL.

This clonotype was detected a few times. The rearrangement links TRBV20-1 to TRBJ2-7; 11 nucleotides align to TRBD1. CDR3 size: 12 residues. CDR1 is DFQATT and CDR2 is SNEGSKA in the germline V gene (reference sequence). V trimming: 7 bases; J trimming: 6 bases; junction bases outside the gene matches: 5. CDR3: CSGGDRGAEQYF. The CDR3 nucleotides read TGCAGTGGGGGGGACAGGGGGGCCGAGCAGTACTTC.

This clonotype has only a few counts. The chain combines TRBV11-2 with TRBJ2-7; 7 bases align to TRBD2. The CDR3 extends over 15 amino acids. Germline loops: CDR1 SGHAT, CDR2 FQNNGV. J was trimmed by 0 bases and V by 5 bases; bases with no gene match: 7. CDR3 in amino acids: CASSISGRYSYEQYF. DNA of the CDR3: TGTGCCAGCAGCATTAGCGGGCGTTACTCCTACGAGCAGTACTTC.

The chain carries TRBV29-1 and TRBJ2-7; TRBD1 agrees at 9 bases. The junction had 10 bases not matched to a gene; V was cut back by 4 bases and J by 6 bases. The CDR3 has 14 residues. The V gene's germline CDR1 is SQVTM and CDR2 ANQGSEA. The CDR3 here is CSVASGTGRGEQYF. CDR3 nucleotide sequence: TGCAGCGTTGCTTCCGGGACAGGGCGCGGCGAGCAGTACTTC.

The sample holds many counts of this clonotype. J is TRBJ1-2 and V is TRBV28; D perhaps matches TRBD1 (5 bases). From germline, CDR1 is MDHEN and CDR2 SYDVKM. The CDR3 has 14 residues. V lost 6 bases to trimming and J lost 9 bases, with 20 bases between them. As DNA, the CDR3 is TGTGCCAGCAGCCGCGGTAGTGGGGGTCGGAGCTACACCTTC. It encodes CASSRGSGGRSYTF.

J is TRBJ2-7 and V is TRBV18; weak D call: TRBD2 (6 bases). The CDR3 is made up of 12 amino acids. V was pared by 3 bases and J by 6 bases, with 9 bases between. Germline V lookup: CDR1 KGHSH, CDR2 LQKENI. The CDR3 DNA reads TGTGCCAGCTCACCCGGACTATCCGAGCAGTACTTC. It translates to CASSPGLSEQYF. The variable domain in full, with the rest retrieved from reference TRBV18 and TRBJ2-7, is NAGVMQNPRHLVRRRGQEARLRCSPMKGHSHVYWYRQLPEEGLKFMVYLQKENIIDESGMPKERFSAEFPKEGPSILRIQQVVRGDSAAYFCASSPGLSEQYFGPGTRLTVT.

A few counts support this clonotype. The rearrangement uses TRBV5-1 and TRBJ1-2, with 8 bases identical to TRBD1. From germline, CDR1 is SGHRS and CDR2 YFSETQ. This CDR3 spans 17 amino acids. With V trimmed by 5 bases and J by 6 bases, 18 bases remained unmatched. CDR3 region: CASSSAKTTGAGDGYTF. CDR3 coding DNA: TGCGCCAGCAGTTCGGCAAAAACGACAGGGGCAGGCGATGGCTACACCTTC.

This clonotype has only a few counts. The rearrangement joins TRBV20-1 to TRBJ2-3; D perhaps matches TRBD2 (6 bases). CDR1 is DFQATT and CDR2 is SNEGSKA in the germline V gene (reference sequence). The CDR3 totals 19 residues. With 0 bases removed from V and 2 bases from J, the gap between germline ends came to 24 bases. CDR3 sequence (DNA): TGCAGTGCTAGAGAAAGAGCCAGGGCCAGCTTAGCGGTCACAGATACGCAGTATTTT. It translates to CSARERARASLAVTDTQYF.

The chain uses TRBV5-6 and TRBJ2-1; 11 positions match TRBD2. The length of the CDR3 is 16 residues. V shed 1 base, J shed 6 bases, and the junction held 6 bases outside the gene matches. Germline values: CDR1 SGHDT, CDR2 YYEEEE. The CDR3 reads CASSLRTSGRGNEQFF. As DNA, the CDR3 is TGTGCCAGCAGCTTGCGTACTAGCGGGAGAGGCAATGAGCAGTTCTTC.

The chain joins TRBV7-3 to TRBJ2-3, with D uncertain. The length of the CDR3 is 17 residues. V was clipped by 6 bases and J by 1 base, with 20 bases between them. Per the germline V gene, CDR1 is SGHTA and CDR2 is FQGTGA. CDR3 region: CASSHGVLNEGTDTQYF. The CDR3 nucleotides read TGTGCCAGCAGTCACGGTGTCCTAAACGAGGGCACAGATACGCAGTATTTT.

There are a few counts of this clonotype. J is TRBJ2-1 and V is TRBV27; TRBD2 matches 7 bases. CDR1 is MNHEY, CDR2 SMNVEV, per germline (reference sequence). The CDR3 is made up of 16 amino acids. The V segment lost 3 bases and the J segment 0 bases; nucleotides outside the gene matches: 5. In nucleotides, the CDR3 is TGTGCCAGCAGTTTCTTTGGCGGGAGCTCCTACAATGAGCAGTTCTTC. Protein: CASSFFGGSSYNEQFF.

This clonotype appeared many times. The chain couples TRBV20-1 to TRBJ2-7, with 11 positions matching TRBD2. Germline V gene sequence: CDR1 DFQATT, CDR2 SNEGSKA (reference sequence). V gave up 7 bases and J gave up 1 base; unmatched junction bases: 0. This CDR3 is 12 amino acids long. The CDR3 bases are TGCAGTGGGACTAGCGGGTCCTACGAGCAGTACTTC. The encoded protein is CSGTSGSYEQYF.

The V and J genes are TRBV4-1 and TRBJ2-7; 9 bases fit TRBD1. The V segment lost 3 bases and the J segment 2 bases; nucleotides outside the gene matches: 5. Germline CDR1 reads MGHRA; CDR2 reads YSYEKL. This CDR3 contains 15 residues. CDR3 amino acids: CASSQSGTGTYEQYF. DNA of the CDR3: TGCGCCAGCAGCCAGTCCGGGACAGGGACCTACGAGCAGTACTTC.

The rearrangement links TRBV27 to TRBJ2-2; no definite D call. This CDR3 region has 15 residues. Trimming removed 1 base from V and 4 bases from J, with 10 bases in between. Germline V CDR1 and CDR2: MNHEY, SMNVEV (reference sequence). CDR3 nucleotide sequence: TGTGCCAGCAGTTTATTAGGGTACGGCACCGGGGAGCTGTTTTTT. This encodes CASSLLGYGTGELFF.

Only a few counts were recorded for this clonotype. The gene calls are TRBV4-1 and TRBJ2-3; 14 nucleotides align to TRBD2. Per the germline V gene, CDR1 is MGHRA and CDR2 is YSYEKL. J gave up 0 bases and V 3 bases, and 5 bases lay outside the gene matches. The CDR3 has 18 residues. The CDR3 is CASSQGLAGVSSTDTQYF. Here the CDR3 DNA reads TGCGCCAGCAGCCAGGGACTAGCGGGAGTGTCGAGCACAGATACGCAGTATTTT.

The sample holds a few counts of this clonotype. J is TRBJ1-1 and V is TRBV6-1, with D possibly being TRBD1 (5 bases). CDR3 size: 12 residues. Trimming took 9 bases from V and 8 from J, leaving 16 bases between them. Germline values: CDR1 MNHNS, CDR2 SASEGT. The CDR3 is CASQSGGDEAFF. The CDR3 bases are TGTGCCAGTCAAAGCGGAGGGGACGAAGCTTTCTTT.

CDR3 coding DNA: TGCAGTGCTAGTCAAGCGGGAGGGAGCAATGAGCAGTTCTTC. Translating gives CSASQAGGSNEQFF. The V gene is TRBV20-1, the J gene TRBJ2-1, with TRBD2 identical over 10 bases. V was clipped by 3 bases and J by 6 bases; unmatched bases: 5. The CDR3 runs 14 residues. Germline V gene sequence: CDR1 DFQATT, CDR2 SNEGSKA (reference sequence).

The rearrangement joins TRBV20-1 to TRBJ2-2, with 8 positions matching TRBD1. The ends lost 3 bases at V and 3 bases at J; junction bases unmatched: 12. Germline V gene lookup returns CDR1 DFQATT and CDR2 SNEGSKA (reference sequence). This CDR3 contains 17 residues. CDR3 sequence (DNA): TGCAGTGCTAGGCCCCGGGGCCAGGGGGCCTACACCGGGGAGCTGTTTTTT. It codes for CSARPRGQGAYTGELFF.

This clonotype was counted only a few times. The chain joins TRBV12-3 or TRBV12-4 to TRBJ1-1; D remains unclear. The CDR3 extends over 13 amino acids. Deletions cut 6 bases from V and 12 bases from J, with 20 bases between. CDR3: CASSKERRFRSFF. Written as DNA, the CDR3 is TGTGCCAGCAGCAAAGAACGAAGATTTAGGTCTTTCTTT.

This clonotype was picked up a small number of times. The chain employs TRBV19 and TRBJ1-1, with D possibly TRBD1 on 5 matching bases. This CDR3 region has 18 residues. V lost 7 bases to trimming and J lost 5 bases, with 29 bases between them. CDR1 LNHDA and CDR2 SQIVND come from the germline V gene (reference sequence). CDR3 region: CASKLGPRTGRVLTEAFF. The CDR3, as DNA: TGTGCCAGTAAATTGGGCCCCCGGACGGGGCGCGTCTTGACTGAAGCTTTCTTT. Looking up the rest from reference TRBV19 and TRBJ1-1 gives the full variable domain: DGGITQSPKYLFRKEGQNVTLSCEQNLNHDAMYWYRQDPGQGLRLIYYSQIVNDFQKGDIAEGYSVSREKKESFPLTVTSAQKNPTAFYLCASKLGPRTGRVLTEAFFGQGTRLTVV.

Many counts were recorded for this clonotype. This chain connects TRBV28 to TRBJ2-3, with TRBD2 identical over 7 bases. CDR1 and CDR2 from the germline V gene are MDHEN and SYDVKM. With V trimmed by 7 bases and J by 5 bases, 12 bases remained unmatched. The CDR3 is 15 residues long. The CDR3 bases are TGTGCCAGCACCCCGGGAGGTCAAGGGATAGATACGCAGTATTTT. This sequence encodes CASTPGGQGIDTQYF.

This clonotype was seen a few times. The genes are TRBV30 and TRBJ2-2, with D maybe TRBD1 (5 bases). Trimming took off 2 bases at V and 4 bases at J, with 11 bases between the two ends. The CDR3 consists of 14 residues. Per the germline V gene, CDR1 is GTSNPN and CDR2 is SVGIG (reference sequence). In nucleotides, the CDR3 is TGTGCCTGGAGTAAGGGAAGGGGCACCGGGGAGCTGTTTTTT. Protein sequence: CAWSKGRGTGELFF.

Only a few counts were recorded for this clonotype. The chain uses TRBV12-3 or TRBV12-4 and TRBJ1-1; D possibly corresponds to TRBD1 (6 bases). V gave up 2 bases and J gave up 2 bases, with 12 bases separating them. The CDR3 loop spans 15 amino acids. CDR3 nucleotides: TGTGCCAGCAGTTTACGCAGGGGACTAAACACTGAAGCTTTCTTT. This translates into CASSLRRGLNTEAFF.

Only a few counts were recorded for this clonotype. V and J are TRBV15 and TRBJ1-1, with 7 bases matching TRBD1. In germline, CDR1 is LNHNV, CDR2 YYDKDF (reference sequence). The J segment lost 3 bases and the V segment lost 0 bases, leaving 4 bases of the junction unmatched. The CDR3 runs 15 residues. In nucleotides, the CDR3 is TGTGCCACCAGCAGAGATCATAGGGGGCACACTGAAGCTTTCTTT. Amino acid sequence: CATSRDHRGHTEAFF.